This T cell receptor beta chain was observed in a study of shared clonotypes between healthy human individuals. Comments on this clone: What it binds is unknown.

General study findings and limits: Estimated richness values were generally larger in naive subsets than in memory subsets. Some clonotypes were shared by all four sorted-subset donors, while others were not shared. The non-shared ones had lower generation probabilities than the shared ones.

Samples underwent the assay at deep level. Only in-frame clones appear in the TCRdb table, and some are missing; sequencing was by immunoSEQ multiplex PCR. The table has some 1,100,000 clones, approximately 80% seen once. The CDR3 spans 15 residues. CDR1 and CDR2 from the germline V gene are SGHNT and YYREEE (reference sequence). Losses at the gene ends were 3 bases for V and 6 bases for J; bases not matched to a gene: 6. Sequenced input: memory CD4+ T cells from PBMCs. Subset defined: CD45RA-negative fraction. The sequence was obtained from a man between 18 and 29 years old in good health. Some clones in this sample may be carry-over from other donors' samples. The chain couples TRBV5-4 to TRBJ2-3, with 11 bases aligning to TRBD1. The CDR3 sequence is CASSYGTGGRDTQYF. In nucleotides, the CDR3 is TGTGCCAGCAGCTATGGGACAGGGGGGCGGGATACGCAGTATTTT.